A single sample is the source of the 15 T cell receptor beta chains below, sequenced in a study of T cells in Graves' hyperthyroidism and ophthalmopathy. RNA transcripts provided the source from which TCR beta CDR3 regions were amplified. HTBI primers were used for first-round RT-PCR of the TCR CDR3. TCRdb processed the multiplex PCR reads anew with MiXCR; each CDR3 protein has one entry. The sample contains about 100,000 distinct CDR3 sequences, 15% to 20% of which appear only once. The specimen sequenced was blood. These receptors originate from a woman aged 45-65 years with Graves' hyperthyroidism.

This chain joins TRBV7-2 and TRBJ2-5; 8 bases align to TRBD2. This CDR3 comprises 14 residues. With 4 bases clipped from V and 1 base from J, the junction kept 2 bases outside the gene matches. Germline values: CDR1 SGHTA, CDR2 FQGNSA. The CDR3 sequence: CASSSGLVQETQYF. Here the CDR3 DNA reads TGTGCCAGCAGCTCGGGACTAGTCCAAGAGACCCAGTACTTC. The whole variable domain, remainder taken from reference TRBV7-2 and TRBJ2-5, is GAGVSQSPSNKVTEKGKDVELRCDPISGHTALYWYRQSLGQGLEFLIYFQGNSAPDKSGLPSDRFSAERTGGSVSTLTIQRTQQEDSAVYLCASSSGLVQETQYFGPGTRLLVL.

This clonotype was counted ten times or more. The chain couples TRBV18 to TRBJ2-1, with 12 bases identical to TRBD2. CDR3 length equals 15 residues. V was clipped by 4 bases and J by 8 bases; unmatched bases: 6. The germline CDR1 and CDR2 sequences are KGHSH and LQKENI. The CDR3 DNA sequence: TGTGCCAGCTCACTCCGACTAGCGGGAGAGGATGAGCAGTTCTTC. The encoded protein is CASSLRLAGEDEQFF.

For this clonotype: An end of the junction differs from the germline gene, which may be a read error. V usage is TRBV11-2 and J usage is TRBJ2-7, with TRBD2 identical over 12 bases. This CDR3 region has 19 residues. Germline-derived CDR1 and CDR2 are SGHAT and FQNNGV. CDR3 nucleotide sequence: TGTGCCAGCAGCGTAGACTATGTACTAGCGGGAGGTGACTCCTACGAGCAGTACTTC. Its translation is CASSVDYVLAGGDSYEQYF. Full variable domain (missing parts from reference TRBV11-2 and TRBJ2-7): EAGVAQSPRYKIIEKRQSVAFWCNPISGHATLYWYQQILGQGPKLLIQFQNNGVVDDSQLPKDRFSAERLKGVDSTLKIQPAKLEDSAVYLCASSVDYVLAGGDSYEQYFGPGTRLTVT.

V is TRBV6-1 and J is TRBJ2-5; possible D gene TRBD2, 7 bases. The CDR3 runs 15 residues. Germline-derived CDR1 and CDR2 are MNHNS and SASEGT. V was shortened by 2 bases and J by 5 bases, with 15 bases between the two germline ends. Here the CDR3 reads CASSEWGGRGETQYF. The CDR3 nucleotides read TGTGCCAGCAGTGAATGGGGGGGCCGAGGGGAGACCCAGTACTTC.

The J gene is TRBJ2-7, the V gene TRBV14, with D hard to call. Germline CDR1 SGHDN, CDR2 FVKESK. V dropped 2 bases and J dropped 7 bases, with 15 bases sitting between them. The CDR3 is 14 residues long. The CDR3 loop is CASSQLGRPEEQYV. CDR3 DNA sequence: TGTGCCAGCAGCCAACTAGGACGGCCCGAGGAGCAGTACGTC.

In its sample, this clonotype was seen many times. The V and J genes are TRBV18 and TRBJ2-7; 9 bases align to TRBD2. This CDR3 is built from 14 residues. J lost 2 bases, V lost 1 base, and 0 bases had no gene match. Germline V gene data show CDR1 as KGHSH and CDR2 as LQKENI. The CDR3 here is CASSPLAGAYEQYF. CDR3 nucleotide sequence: TGTGCCAGCTCACCACTAGCGGGAGCCTACGAGCAGTACTTC.

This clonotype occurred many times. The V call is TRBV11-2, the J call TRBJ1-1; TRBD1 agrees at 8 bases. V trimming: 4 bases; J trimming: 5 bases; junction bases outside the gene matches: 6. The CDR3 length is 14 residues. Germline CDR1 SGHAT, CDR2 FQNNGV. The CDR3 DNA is TGTGCCAGCAGCTCAACAGGGGGAGTAACTGAAGCTTTCTTT. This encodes CASSSTGGVTEAFF.

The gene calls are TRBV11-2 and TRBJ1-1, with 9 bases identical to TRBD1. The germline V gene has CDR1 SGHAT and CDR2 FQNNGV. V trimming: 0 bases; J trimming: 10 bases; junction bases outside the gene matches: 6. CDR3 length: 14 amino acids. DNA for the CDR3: TGTGCCAGCAGCTTAGATTCGGGACAGGGCATAGCTTTCTTT. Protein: CASSLDSGQGIAFF.

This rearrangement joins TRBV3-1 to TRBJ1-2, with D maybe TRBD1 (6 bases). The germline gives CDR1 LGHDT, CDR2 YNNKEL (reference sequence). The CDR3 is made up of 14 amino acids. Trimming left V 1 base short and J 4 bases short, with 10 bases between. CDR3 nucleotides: TGTGCCAGCAGCCAAGGAAGCAGGGGCTATGGCTACACCTTC. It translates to CASSQGSRGYGYTF.

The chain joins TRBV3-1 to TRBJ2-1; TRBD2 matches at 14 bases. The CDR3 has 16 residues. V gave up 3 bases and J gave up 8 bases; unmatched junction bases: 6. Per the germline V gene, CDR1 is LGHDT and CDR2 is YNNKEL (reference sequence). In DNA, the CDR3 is TGTGCCAGCAGCCAGGGACTAGCGGGAGCCCTCGATGAGCAGTTCTTC. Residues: CASSQGLAGALDEQFF.

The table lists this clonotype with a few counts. The CDR3 here is CASSQDIGTGTAGELFF. The CDR3 DNA follows: TGTGCCAGCAGCCAAGATATAGGGACAGGGACGGCCGGGGAGCTGTTTTTT. This sequence joins TRBV4-2 and TRBJ2-2, with 9 bases matching TRBD1. The germline V gene encodes CDR1 LGHNA and CDR2 YNFKEQ. V lost 0 bases, J lost 6 bases, and 8 bases stayed unmatched. The CDR3 covers 17 residues.

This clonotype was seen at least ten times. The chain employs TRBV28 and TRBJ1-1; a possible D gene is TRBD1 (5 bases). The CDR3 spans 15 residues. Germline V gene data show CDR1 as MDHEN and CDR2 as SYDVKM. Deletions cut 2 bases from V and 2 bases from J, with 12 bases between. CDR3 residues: CASSLTRVVNTEAFF. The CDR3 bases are TGTGCCAGCAGTTTAACCAGGGTCGTCAACACTGAAGCTTTCTTT.

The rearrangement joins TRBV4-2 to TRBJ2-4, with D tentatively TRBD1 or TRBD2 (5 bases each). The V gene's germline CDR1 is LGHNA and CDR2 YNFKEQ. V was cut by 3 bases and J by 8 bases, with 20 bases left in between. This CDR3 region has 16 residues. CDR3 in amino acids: CASSQVPPLGVDIQYF. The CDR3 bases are TGTGCCAGCAGCCAGGTCCCCCCCCTGGGGGTCGACATTCAGTACTTC.

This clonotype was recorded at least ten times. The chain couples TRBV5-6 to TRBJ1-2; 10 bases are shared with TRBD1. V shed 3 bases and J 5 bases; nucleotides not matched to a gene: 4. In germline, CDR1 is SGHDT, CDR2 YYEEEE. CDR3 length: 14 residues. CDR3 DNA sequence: TGTGCCAGCAGCTACCGGGACAGGGGTTATGGCTACACCTTC. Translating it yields CASSYRDRGYGYTF.

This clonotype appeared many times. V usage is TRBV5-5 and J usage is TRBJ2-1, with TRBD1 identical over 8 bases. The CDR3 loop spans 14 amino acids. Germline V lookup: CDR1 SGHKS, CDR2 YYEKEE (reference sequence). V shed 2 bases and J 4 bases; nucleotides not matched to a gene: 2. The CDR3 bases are TGTGCCAGCAGCTTACAGGGGGAGTACAATGAGCAGTTCTTC. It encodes CASSLQGEYNEQFF.